This T cell receptor beta chain was captured by sequencing in a study of blood T cell repertoires in COVID-19. Study as a whole: From T cells, B-cell-depleted T cells, or PBMCs came the material, which was cDNA or gDNA.

The germline V gene has CDR1 MNHNY and CDR2 SVGAGI (reference sequence). The V and J ends lost 5 bases and 0 bases respectively, with 12 bases between them. The length of the CDR3 is 15 residues. In the study's own analysis: Researchers report that nucleated cell counts were estimated from reference gene primer amplification. Using immunoSEQ multiplex PCR, the repertoire was profiled, and TCRdb retains in-frame clones only, with some absent. For V, J and clone size, that table is used; D and trimming come from the DNA. This sample has about 130,000 clones, with 81% found just once. The receptor was isolated from a woman aged 55-69 years with active or convalescent COVID-19. V usage is TRBV6-6 and J usage is TRBJ2-3; TRBD1 is a possible D gene (6 bases). The sequenced sample was peripheral blood. As DNA, the CDR3 is TGTGCCAGCAGTCATCCAGGGGAAAGCACAGATACGCAGTATTTT. It is translated as CASSHPGESTDTQYF.